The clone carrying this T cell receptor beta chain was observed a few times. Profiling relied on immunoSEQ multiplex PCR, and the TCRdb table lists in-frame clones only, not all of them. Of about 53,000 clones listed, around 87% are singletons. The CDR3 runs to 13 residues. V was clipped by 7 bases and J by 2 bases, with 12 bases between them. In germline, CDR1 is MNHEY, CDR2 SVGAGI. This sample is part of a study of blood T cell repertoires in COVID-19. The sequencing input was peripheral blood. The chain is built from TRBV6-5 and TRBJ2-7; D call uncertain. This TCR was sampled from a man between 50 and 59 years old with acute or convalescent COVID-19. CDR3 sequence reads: CASTLDFAYEQYF. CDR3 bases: TGTGCCAGCACACTTGACTTTGCCTACGAGCAGTACTTC.